This TCR beta chain was captured by sequencing in a study of cytomegalovirus exposure and HLA in healthy donors. The wider study: The 100 to 150 validation repertoires used the same platform as the 666 first-cohort repertoires, a later analysis reported.

The CDR3 runs 13 residues. Per the germline V gene, CDR1 is SEHNR and CDR2 is FQNEAQ (reference sequence). V gave up 8 bases and J gave up 7 bases; unmatched junction bases: 6. This clone appeared once. Its antigen is still unknown. Overall study results and limits: A few of the chains that were CMV-associated were confirmed in vitro to be specific for CMV antigens. Most TCR sequences showed up rarely, but some public TCRs showed up in many donors.

Separation from the 666-subject first cohort characterized the roughly 110-subject validation cohort, to which the donors belonged. The method was immunoSEQ multiplex PCR; TCRdb's version includes in-frame clones alone and lacks a portion of them. This table has 50,000 to 65,000 clones, over 85% appearing once. The receptor comes from a woman younger than 35 in good health and CMV-seropositive. Sequencing was performed on PBMCs. The genes are TRBV7-9 and TRBJ2-1; 9 positions match TRBD2. The CDR3 DNA follows: TGTGCCAGCTTGCGGGAGGGTGGGAATGAGCAGTTCTTC. Translating gives CASLREGGNEQFF.